The rows below give T cell receptor beta chains drawn from one sample of a study of cytomegalovirus exposure and HLA in healthy donors. The method was immunoSEQ multiplex PCR; TCRdb's version includes in-frame clones alone and lacks a portion of them. Altogether about 80,000 clones are present, roughly 65% being singletons, with the ten largest covering 4.4%. The sample taken for sequencing was PBMCs. These TCRs come from a male donor in good health and CMV-seropositive. Each CDR3 is given with its conserved first and last residue. A D gene is named only where the DNA matches it firmly. The size of a clone is reported for some rows only, either as once, few or many, or as a class for expanded clones.

>-|TRBV27|TRBD2|TRBJ2-3
CASSLKVAGVDTQYF
TGTGCCAGCAGTCTCAAGGTAGCGGGGGTAGATACGCAGTATTTT
>-|TRBV29-1|TRBD2|TRBJ2-5
CSVERQGGETQYF
TGCAGCGTTGAGCGGCAGGGAGGGGAGACCCAGTACTTC
>few|TRBV9|TRBD2|TRBJ2-3
CASSVGASGRVDTQYF
TGTGCCAGCAGCGTAGGGGCTAGCGGGAGGGTCGATACGCAGTATTTT
>few|TRBV2|TRBD1|TRBJ1-4
CANQDRLFGGKLFF
TGTGCCAACCAGGACAGGCTTTTTGGGGGAAAACTGTTTTTT
>-|TRBV25-1|-|TRBJ1-1
CASSSQGNTEAFF
TGTGCCAGCTCCTCGCAGGGTAACACTGAAGCTTTCTTT
>-|TRBV2|-|TRBJ1-2
CASSDSRAYGYTF
TGTGCCAGCAGTGACAGCAGGGCGTATGGCTACACCTTC
>once|TRBV30|-|TRBJ2-7
CAWSVDNFYEQYF
TGTGCCTGGAGTGTTGACAATTTCTACGAGCAGTACTTC
>-|TRBV5-1|TRBD1|TRBJ1-2
CASSLSTGGEGYTF
TGCGCCAGCAGCCTTTCGACAGGGGGAGAAGGCTACACCTTC
>-|TRBV7-3|-|TRBJ2-3
CASSLTMATDTQYF
TGTGCCAGCAGCTTAACGATGGCCACAGATACGCAGTATTTT
>few|TRBV7-9|-|TRBJ2-1
CASSLNRVRLNEQFF
TGTGCCAGCAGCTTAAACAGGGTCCGATTGAATGAGCAGTTCTTC